These T cell receptor beta chains were read from a single sample in a study of Ad26.COV2.S vaccination and SARS-CoV-2 variants. Repertoires were generated with immunoSEQ multiplex PCR, while TCRdb's copy carries only in-frame clones and drops some. The sample includes 300,000 to 350,000 clones, 85% to 90% of them seen just once. Material: peripheral blood, obtained in a trial of Ad26.COV2.S vaccine versus placebo. The receptors come from a person between 18 and 65 years old who received the Ad26.COV2.S COVID-19 vaccine or a placebo. Both conserved end residues are part of each CDR3. The D gene is left open where the match is weak. The listing skips clone size in some rows; elsewhere it reads once, few, many or a size class.

V gene	D gene	clone size	J gene	CDR3 protein	CDR3 DNA
TRBV6-2/TRBV6-3	-	-	TRBJ2-2	CASSYGVPGELFF	TGTGCCAGCAGTTACGGGGTCCCCGGGGAGCTGTTTTTT
TRBV29-1	-	-	TRBJ1-2	CSVEREGGYTF	TGCAGCGTTGAAAGGGAGGGTGGCTACACCTTC
TRBV3-1/TRBV3-2	TRBD2	-	TRBJ2-1	CASSPPSGGILNEQFF	TGTGCCAGCAGCCCGCCGAGCGGGGGCATACTCAATGAGCAGTTCTTC
TRBV5-6	-	-	TRBJ2-5	CASSLGAGERTQYF	TGTGCCAGCAGCCTGGGGGCGGGGGAGAGAACCCAGTACTTC
TRBV18	-	-	TRBJ1-1	CASSPLDPPNGAFF	TGTGCCAGCTCACCCCTCGACCCCCCCAATGGGGCTTTCTTT
TRBV6-5	-	-	TRBJ2-6	CASSYSGANVLTF	TGTGCCAGCAGTTACTCTGGGGCCAACGTCCTGACTTTC
TRBV9	TRBD1	-	TRBJ1-6	CASSLYGTANSPLHF	TGTGCCAGCAGCCTTTACGGGACAGCCAATTCACCCCTCCACTTT
TRBV5-1	-	few	TRBJ2-7	CASSWDATYEQYF	TGCGCCAGCAGCTGGGACGCCACCTACGAGCAGTACTTC
TRBV2	-	-	TRBJ2-5	CASCSGPSQLETQYF	TGTGCCAGCTGCTCCGGGCCCTCGCAACTAGAGACCCAGTACTTC
TRBV30	TRBD1	few	TRBJ1-5	CAWSRQGYQPQHF	TGTGCCTGGAGCCGACAGGGCTATCAGCCCCAGCATTTT
TRBV30	-	once	TRBJ2-3	CAWSGTGLTQYF	TGTGCCTGGAGTGGAACAGGGTTGACGCAGTATTTT
TRBV2	TRBD2	few	TRBJ2-5	CASGRESLSPNF	TGTGCCAGCGGGCGGGAGTCCCTCTCCCCCAACTTC
TRBV5-6	-	-	TRBJ2-5	CASSRTQEAAETQYF	TGTGCCAGCAGCCGGACACAGGAAGCGGCGGAGACCCAGTACTTC
TRBV7-9	-	-	TRBJ1-2	CASTSGRGPIYGYTF	TGTGCCAGCACCTCGGGGAGGGGACCGATTTATGGCTACACCTTC
TRBV19	-	-	TRBJ1-6	CASTGYRWGSPLHF	TGTGCCAGTACCGGGTATCGTTGGGGTTCACCCCTCCACTTT
TRBV12-3/TRBV12-4	TRBD1	-	TRBJ1-6	CASDRGSSPLHF	TGTGCCAGTGACAGGGGTAGCTCACCCCTCCACTTT
TRBV19	-	-	TRBJ1-5	CASSHEGYNQPQHF	TGTGCCAGTAGTCACGAGGGCTATAATCAGCCCCAGCATTTT
TRBV6-2/TRBV6-3	-	-	TRBJ2-2	CASSLLGPPNTGELFF	TGTGCCAGCAGCCTCCTGGGACCCCCAAACACCGGGGAGCTGTTTTTT
TRBV28	TRBD2	once	TRBJ2-4	CASSFFAGGGKNIQYF	TGTGCCAGCAGTTTCTTCGCGGGAGGAGGCAAAAACATTCAGTACTTC
TRBV2	TRBD1	-	TRBJ1-2	CASSEKGQGVGYTF	TGTGCCAGCAGTGAAAAAGGACAGGGGGTTGGCTACACCTTC
TRBV6-2/TRBV6-3	-	-	TRBJ1-1	CASSYQATEAFF	TGTGCCAGCAGTTATCAGGCAACTGAAGCTTTCTTT
TRBV6-5	-	once	TRBJ1-1	CASIRTGDTEAFF	TGTGCCAGCATCCGGACCGGGGACACTGAAGCTTTCTTT
TRBV29-1	-	-	TRBJ1-2	CSVASLYFGYTF	TGCAGCGTTGCGAGTTTGTACTTTGGCTACACCTTC
TRBV29-1	-	-	TRBJ2-2	CSVEGLPGGRAGELFF	TGCAGCGTTGAGGGGTTGCCGGGGGGCCGGGCCGGGGAGCTGTTTTTT
TRBV19	-	few	TRBJ1-2	CASSIGQEVIGYTF	TGTGCCAGTAGTATAGGCCAGGAGGTAATTGGCTACACCTTC
TRBV27	TRBD1	once	TRBJ2-7	CASSAGTGLHEQYF	TGTGCCAGCAGTGCAGGGACAGGGTTACACGAGCAGTACTTC
TRBV6-5	-	-	TRBJ1-2	CASTHGVSGYTF	TGTGCCAGCACTCACGGAGTCTCTGGCTACACCTTC
TRBV18	-	-	TRBJ1-1	CASSSGPLSAFF	TGTGCCAGCTCATCGGGCCCCCTCTCAGCTTTCTTT
TRBV30	-	-	TRBJ1-2	CAWRRGRNYGYTF	TGTGCCTGGAGACGCGGGAGAAACTATGGCTACACCTTC
TRBV14	-	-	TRBJ1-2	CASSRATGGAGYTF	TGTGCCAGCAGCCGAGCCACCGGGGGCGCGGGCTACACCTTC
TRBV7-2	TRBD1	once	TRBJ1-2	CASSLPGQVYGYTF	TGTGCCAGCAGCTTACCGGGACAGGTCTATGGCTACACCTTC
TRBV12-5	-	-	TRBJ2-3	CASGLAGAGDTQYF	TGTGCTAGTGGTTTGGCGGGGGCGGGGGATACGCAGTATTTT
TRBV19	TRBD2	-	TRBJ2-7	CASSIPSGGDSYEQYF	TGTGCCAGTAGTATCCCCTCGGGGGGGGACTCCTACGAGCAGTACTTC
TRBV7-9	-	-	TRBJ1-2	CASSPTDSYGYTF	TGTGCCAGCAGCCCGACAGACTCCTATGGCTACACCTTC
TRBV10-2	-	-	TRBJ1-1	CASSEYANTEAFF	TGCGCCAGCAGTGAGTACGCGAACACTGAAGCTTTCTTT
TRBV2	-	-	TRBJ2-1	CASSGLERATTYNEQFF	TGTGCCAGCAGTGGGTTAGAGCGGGCCACTACCTACAATGAGCAGTTCTTC
TRBV19	TRBD2	once	TRBJ2-3	CASSTYGLGGDTQYF	TGTGCCAGTAGTACCTACGGACTAGGCGGGGATACGCAGTATTTT
TRBV6-5	TRBD1	-	TRBJ2-7	CASRSGQGSYEQYF	TGTGCCAGCAGGTCGGGACAGGGATCCTACGAGCAGTACTTC
TRBV27	-	-	TRBJ1-1	CASSLGNRNTEAFF	TGTGCCAGCAGTTTAGGCAATAGGAACACTGAAGCTTTCTTT
TRBV6-5	-	-	TRBJ2-2	CASRYLPSTGELFF	TGTGCCAGCAGATACCTCCCGAGCACCGGGGAGCTGTTTTTT
TRBV6-1	-	-	TRBJ1-2	CASSELGNYGYTF	TGTGCCAGCAGTGAACTGGGAAACTATGGCTACACCTTC
TRBV28	-	-	TRBJ1-5	CASSLDQPQHF	TGTGCCAGCAGTTTAGATCAGCCCCAGCATTTT
TRBV7-9	TRBD2	-	TRBJ2-1	CASSFLLAGLAYNEQFF	TGTGCCAGCAGCTTTCTCTTAGCGGGACTTGCCTACAATGAGCAGTTCTTC